The rows below give T cell receptor beta chains drawn from one sample of a study of siplizumab effects on memory and regulatory T cells. Data came from immunoSEQ multiplex PCR; TCRdb stores just in-frame clones and leaves some out. The sample holds 85,000 or so clones, more than 85% seen once. Sequencing used CD8+ T cells sorted from blood. These receptors originate from a human donor in good health. CDR3s include the opening cysteine and the closing phenylalanine or tryptophan. D genes are given only for firm matches. Clone size appears in some rows only: once, few, many, or a class for an expanded clone.

CDR3	DNA	size	D	J	V
CASSSTPTGELFF	TGTGCCAGCAGCTCGACGCCCACCGGGGAGCTGTTTTTT	once	-	TRBJ2-2	TRBV7-2
CASSERAGSEFTDTQYF	TGTGCCAGCAGTGAAAGGGCAGGGAGTGAGTTCACAGATACGCAGTATTTT	-	-	TRBJ2-3	TRBV2
CASSDRVTGLGGYTF	TGTGCCAGCAGTGACCGCGTGACGGGATTAGGAGGCTACACCTTC	-	-	TRBJ1-2	TRBV6-4
CASSARLAGEASEQFF	TGTGCCAGCAGCGCCAGACTAGCGGGGGAGGCCTCAGAGCAGTTCTTC	-	TRBD2	TRBJ2-1	TRBV7-6
CSAGAHVLTF	TGCAGTGCTGGTGCGCACGTCCTGACTTTC	-	-	TRBJ2-6	TRBV20-1
CASSAGPADEQFF	TGTGCCAGCAGCGCAGGACCAGCGGATGAGCAGTTCTTC	-	-	TRBJ2-1	TRBV9
CASSQESMDEQFF	TGCGCCAGCAGCCAAGAGTCGATGGATGAGCAGTTCTTC	-	-	TRBJ2-1	TRBV4-1
CASSQEGIAKDEQFF	TGTGCCAGCAGCCAAGAAGGAATAGCGAAAGATGAGCAGTTCTTC	-	-	TRBJ2-1	TRBV4-2
CASSSRTSGSTDTQYF	TGTGCCAGCAGCTCCAGGACTAGCGGGAGTACAGATACGCAGTATTTT	-	TRBD2	TRBJ2-3	TRBV11-3
CASSKDRSVSTDTQYF	TGCGCCAGCAGCAAGGACAGATCCGTTAGCACAGATACGCAGTATTTT	-	-	TRBJ2-3	TRBV5-1
CASSKGGVGTEAFF	TGCGCCAGCAGTAAGGGAGGGGTGGGCACTGAAGCTTTCTTT	-	-	TRBJ1-1	TRBV4-1
CASSIAALAGGYNEQFF	TGTGCCAGTAGTATAGCTGCCCTAGCGGGAGGGTACAATGAGCAGTTCTTC	-	TRBD2	TRBJ2-1	TRBV19
CASSFSRGGGSSYNEQFF	TGTGCCAGCAGCTTTAGTCGCGGCGGGGGAAGCTCCTACAATGAGCAGTTCTTC	-	TRBD2	TRBJ2-1	TRBV5-6
CASSADRGYGYTF	TGTGCCAGTAGCGCCGACAGGGGCTATGGCTACACCTTC	-	TRBD1	TRBJ1-2	TRBV19
CASSVATASGRFETQYF	TGTGCCAGCAGCGTAGCTACGGCTAGCGGGAGGTTTGAGACCCAGTACTTC	-	TRBD2	TRBJ2-5	TRBV9
CSVDSLNTGELFF	TGCAGCGTTGATAGTCTGAACACCGGGGAGCTGTTTTTT	-	-	TRBJ2-2	TRBV29-1
CASSLRDSSNTGELFF	TGTGCCAGCAGCTTACGGGACTCCTCGAACACCGGGGAGCTGTTTTTT	-	-	TRBJ2-2	TRBV11-3
CASSLRTGTRKETQYF	TGTGCCAGCAGTCTAAGGACGGGGACAAGAAAAGAGACCCAGTACTTC	-	-	TRBJ2-5	TRBV28
CASSIAIKKFLDSYEQYF	TGTGCCAGCAGCATCGCTATAAAAAAATTCTTAGACTCCTACGAGCAGTACTTC	-	-	TRBJ2-7	TRBV21-1
CASSLGGQMSNEQFF	TGTGCCAGCAGCTTGGGGGGACAGATGAGTAATGAGCAGTTCTTC	-	TRBD1	TRBJ2-1	TRBV5-6
CASTSSGIGETQYF	TGTGCCAGCACCTCTAGCGGGATAGGGGAGACCCAGTACTTC	-	TRBD2	TRBJ2-5	TRBV7-9
CASSPGLAGEADTQYF	TGCGCCAGCAGCCCCGGACTAGCGGGAGAAGCAGATACGCAGTATTTT	-	TRBD2	TRBJ2-3	TRBV4-1
CASSPGTSGGLYEQYF	TGTGCCAGTAGTCCGGGGACTAGCGGGGGGCTTTACGAGCAGTACTTC	-	TRBD2	TRBJ2-7	TRBV19
CASSQGTANYGYTF	TGTGCCAGTAGTCAGGGAACCGCAAACTATGGCTACACCTTC	-	-	TRBJ1-2	TRBV19
CSVGLLSSYEQYF	TGCAGCGTTGGGCTCCTCAGCTCCTACGAGCAGTACTTC	-	-	TRBJ2-7	TRBV29-1
CSASWPNEQFF	TGCAGTGCTAGTTGGCCCAATGAGCAGTTCTTC	-	-	TRBJ2-1	TRBV20-1
CASSSAADRSSIYEQYF	TGTGCCAGCAGTTCCGCCGCGGACAGATCCTCTATATACGAGCAGTACTTC	-	-	TRBJ2-7	TRBV5-5
CASSLGQGFMNTEAFF	TGCGCCAGCAGCCTAGGACAGGGGTTTATGAACACTGAAGCTTTCTTT	-	TRBD1	TRBJ1-1	TRBV5-1